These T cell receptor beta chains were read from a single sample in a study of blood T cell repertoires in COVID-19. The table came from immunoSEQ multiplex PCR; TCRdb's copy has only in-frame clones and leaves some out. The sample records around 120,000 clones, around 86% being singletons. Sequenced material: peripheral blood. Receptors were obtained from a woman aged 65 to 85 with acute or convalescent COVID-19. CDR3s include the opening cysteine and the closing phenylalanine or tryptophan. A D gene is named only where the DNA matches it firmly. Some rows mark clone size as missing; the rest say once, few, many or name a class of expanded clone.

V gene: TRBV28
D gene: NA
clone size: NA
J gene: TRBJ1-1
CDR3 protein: CASSSATVGEAFF
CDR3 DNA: TGTGCCAGCAGTTCAGCAACAGTGGGTGAAGCTTTCTTT

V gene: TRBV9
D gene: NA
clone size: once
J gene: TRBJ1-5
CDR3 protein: CASSVGQHNQPQHF
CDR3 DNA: TGTGCCAGCAGCGTTGGACAGCACAATCAGCCCCAGCATTTT

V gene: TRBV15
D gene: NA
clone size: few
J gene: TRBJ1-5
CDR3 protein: CATSKSGGDLPQHF
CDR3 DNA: TGTGCCACCAGCAAAAGTGGGGGCGATTTGCCCCAGCATTTT

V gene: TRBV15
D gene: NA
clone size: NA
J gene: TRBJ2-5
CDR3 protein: CATSRDLGGEETQYF
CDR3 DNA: TGTGCCACCAGCAGAGATCTGGGGGGTGAGGAGACCCAGTACTTC

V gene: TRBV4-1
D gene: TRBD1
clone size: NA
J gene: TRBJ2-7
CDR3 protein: CASSQQTGGRNEQYF
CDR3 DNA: TGCGCCAGCAGCCAGCAGACAGGGGGCAGAAACGAGCAGTACTTC

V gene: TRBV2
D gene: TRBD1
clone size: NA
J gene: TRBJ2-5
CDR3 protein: CASSGGQGQETQYF
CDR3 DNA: TGTGCCAGCAGTGGTGGACAGGGCCAAGAGACCCAGTACTTC

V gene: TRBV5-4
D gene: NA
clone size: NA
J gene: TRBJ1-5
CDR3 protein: CASSWGGGGGNQPQHF
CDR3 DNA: TGTGCCAGCAGCTGGGGGGGCGGCGGGGGCAATCAGCCCCAGCATTTT

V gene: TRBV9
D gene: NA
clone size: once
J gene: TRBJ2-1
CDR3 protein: CASSPEGYSYNEQFF
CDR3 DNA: TGTGCCAGCAGCCCAGAGGGTTACTCCTACAATGAGCAGTTCTTC

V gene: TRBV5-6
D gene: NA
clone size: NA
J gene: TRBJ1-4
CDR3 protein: CASSMRPGATNEKLFF
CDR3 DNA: TGTGCCAGCAGCATGCGCCCAGGGGCAACTAATGAAAAACTGTTTTTT

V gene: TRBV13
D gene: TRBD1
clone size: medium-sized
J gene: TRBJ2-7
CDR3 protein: CASSFRDRGSYEQYF
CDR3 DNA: TGTGCCAGCAGCTTCCGGGACAGGGGTTCCTACGAGCAGTACTTC

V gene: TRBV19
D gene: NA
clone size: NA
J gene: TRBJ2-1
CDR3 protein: CASSIAGRGREQFF
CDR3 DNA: TGTGCCAGTAGTATAGCCGGCAGGGGCCGGGAGCAGTTCTTC

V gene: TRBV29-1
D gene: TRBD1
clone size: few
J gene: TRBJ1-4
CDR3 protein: CSVVRGLGEKLFF
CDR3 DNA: TGCAGCGTTGTTAGGGGGCTAGGTGAAAAACTGTTTTTT

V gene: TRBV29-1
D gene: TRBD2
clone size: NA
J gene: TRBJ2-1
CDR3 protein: CSVEGLATNNEQFF
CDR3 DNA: TGCAGCGTTGAAGGACTAGCGACAAACAATGAGCAGTTCTTC

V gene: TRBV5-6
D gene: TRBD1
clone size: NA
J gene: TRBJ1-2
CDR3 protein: CASSLVQTGWDGYTF
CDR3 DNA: TGTGCCAGCAGCTTGGTCCAGACAGGGTGGGATGGCTACACCTTC

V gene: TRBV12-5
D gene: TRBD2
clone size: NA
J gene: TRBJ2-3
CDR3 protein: CASGLGLTRGALADTQYF
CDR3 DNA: TGTGCTAGTGGTTTGGGACTGACGCGGGGGGCATTGGCAGATACGCAGTATTTT

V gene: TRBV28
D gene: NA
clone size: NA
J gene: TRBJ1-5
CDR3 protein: CASSQLTGLKPQHF
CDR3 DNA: TGTGCCAGCAGTCAGTTGACAGGTTTGAAGCCCCAGCATTTT

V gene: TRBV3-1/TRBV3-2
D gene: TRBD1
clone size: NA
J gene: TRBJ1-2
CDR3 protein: CASSQEGLDRANGYTF
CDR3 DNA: TGTGCCAGCAGCCAAGAAGGCTTGGACAGGGCCAATGGCTACACCTTC

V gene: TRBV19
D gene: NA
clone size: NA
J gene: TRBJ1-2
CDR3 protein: CASSSLQAQDAHGYTF
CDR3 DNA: TGTGCCAGTAGTTCGCTACAGGCGCAAGACGCGCATGGCTACACCTTC

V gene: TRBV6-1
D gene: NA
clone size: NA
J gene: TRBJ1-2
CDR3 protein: CASSEPGHLDPYGYTF
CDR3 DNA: TGTGCCAGCAGTGAACCGGGACACCTAGACCCCTATGGCTACACCTTC

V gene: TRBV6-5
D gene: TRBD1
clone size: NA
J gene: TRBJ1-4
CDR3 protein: CAAGGTGNEKLFF
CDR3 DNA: TGCGCAGCAGGGGGAACTGGTAATGAAAAACTGTTTTTT

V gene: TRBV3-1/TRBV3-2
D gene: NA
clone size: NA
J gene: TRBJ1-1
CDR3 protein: CASSQVLRRRFTEAFF
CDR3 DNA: TGTGCCAGCAGCCAAGTTCTTCGTCGGCGGTTCACTGAAGCTTTCTTT

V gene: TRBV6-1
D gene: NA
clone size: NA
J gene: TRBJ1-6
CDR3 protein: CASSEEGVASYNSPLHF
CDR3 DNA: TGTGCCAGCAGTGAAGAAGGGGTTGCATCCTATAATTCACCCCTCCACTTT

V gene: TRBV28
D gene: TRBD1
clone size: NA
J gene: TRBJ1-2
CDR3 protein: CASSPGQGVGYTF
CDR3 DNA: TGTGCCAGCAGTCCGGGACAGGGCGTAGGCTACACCTTC

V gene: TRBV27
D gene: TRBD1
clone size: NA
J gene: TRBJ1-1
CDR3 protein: CASSPQGAITEAFF
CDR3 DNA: TGTGCCAGCAGTCCGCAGGGGGCTATCACTGAAGCTTTCTTT

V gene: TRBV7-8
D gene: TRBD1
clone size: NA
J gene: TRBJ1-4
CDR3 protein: CASSPRGRGDAKLFF
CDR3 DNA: TGTGCCAGCAGCCCCCGTGGCAGGGGGGATGCAAAACTGTTTTTT

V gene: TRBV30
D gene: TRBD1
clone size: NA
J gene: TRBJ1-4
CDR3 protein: CAWSRGTGVSEKLFF
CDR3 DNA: TGTGCCTGGAGTAGGGGGACAGGGGTGTCTGAAAAACTGTTTTTT

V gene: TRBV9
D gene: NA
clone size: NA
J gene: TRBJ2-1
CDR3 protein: CASSPPAGKISYNEQFF
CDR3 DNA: TGTGCCAGCAGCCCCCCCGCGGGGAAGATATCCTACAATGAGCAGTTCTTC